This T cell receptor (beta chain) was sequenced during a study of shared clonotypes between healthy human individuals. The data were produced by immunoSEQ multiplex PCR, yet TCRdb's version contains in-frame clones alone and is incomplete. The table records 2 million to 3 million clones, 93% of them present only once. Trimming took 3 bases from V and 1 from J, leaving 12 bases between them. This CDR3 comprises 16 residues. Germline lookup yields CDR1 MDHEN and CDR2 SYDVKM. The specimen sequenced was naive CD4+ T cells from PBMCs. Subset reported: CD45RA+ positively selected. The sequence derives from a man aged 18 to 30 in good health. Some clones in this sample may be carry-over from other donors' samples. The chain couples TRBV28 to TRBJ1-4, with a possible D match to TRBD1 (6 bases). As DNA, the CDR3 is TGTGCCAGCAGTTTGGGGGGCAGGAAAACTAATGAAAAACTGTTTTTT. It codes for CASSLGGRKTNEKLFF.